A single sample is the source of the 17 T cell receptor beta chains below, sequenced in a study of Graves' ophthalmopathy and Graves' hyperthyroidism. From RNA, the CDR3 regions of TCR beta chains were amplified and sequenced. An initial RT-PCR round employing HTBI primers preceded a second-round multiplex PCR. One entry per CDR3 protein results from TCRdb running MiXCR on the multiplex PCR reads. Of roughly 500,000 distinct CDR3 sequences in the sample, approximately 15% were seen once. The sample consisted of blood. The receptors were sampled from a young woman with Graves' ophthalmopathy.

This clonotype was counted between two and nine times. The chain uses TRBV7-2 and TRBJ2-5, with D maybe TRBD2 (6 bases). CDR3 length: 13 amino acids. Trimming shortened V by 6 bases and J by 3 bases, and 11 bases separated the two germline ends. Looked up from germline, CDR1 is SGHTA and CDR2 is FQGNSA. This CDR3 is CASRPAGKETQYF. CDR3 DNA sequence: TGTGCCAGCAGACCGGCGGGGAAAGAGACCCAGTACTTC.

This clonotype has a count of ten or more. The chain combines TRBV19 with TRBJ2-2; 8 bases are shared with TRBD1. V lost 5 bases, J lost 4 bases, and 6 bases stayed unmatched. The CDR3 is 15 amino acids. Germline V gene lookup returns CDR1 LNHDA and CDR2 SQIVND (reference sequence). CDR3 sequence: CASSSRQGSTGELFF. The CDR3, as DNA: TGTGCCAGTAGTTCCCGACAGGGGAGCACCGGGGAGCTGTTTTTT.

There are many counts of this clonotype. This sequence joins TRBV2 and TRBJ2-7; 8 bases match TRBD2. After removal of 6 bases from V and 4 bases from J, the junction contained 11 bases not matched to a gene. The CDR3 totals 15 residues. In germline, CDR1 is SNHLY, CDR2 FYNNEI. CDR3 sequence (DNA): TGTGCCAGCAGGGTAGAAGCGGGACTAGGTTACGAGCAGTACTTC. This gives the protein CASRVEAGLGYEQYF.

This clonotype was recorded at least ten times. The chain employs TRBV2 and TRBJ1-2; D is undetermined. The CDR3 runs 13 residues. With 3 bases removed from V and 4 bases from J, the gap between germline ends came to 9 bases. The V gene's germline CDR1 is SNHLY and CDR2 FYNNEI. Written as DNA, the CDR3 is TGTGCCAGCAGTGAGGACGGGAGCTATGGCTACACCTTC. This gives the protein CASSEDGSYGYTF.

This clonotype was found many times. V gene TRBV9 combines with J gene TRBJ1-2, with 7 bases lining up with TRBD1. With V trimmed by 2 bases and J by 8 bases, 3 bases remained unmatched. This CDR3 is built from 12 residues. CDR1 is SGDLS, CDR2 YYNGEE, per germline. The CDR3 DNA reads as TGTGCCAGCAGCGTCCAGGGGGACGGCTACACCTTC. It specifies CASSVQGDGYTF.

This clonotype occurred many times. The chain couples TRBV7-2 to TRBJ2-2; no clear D. CDR3 size: 12 residues. Germline CDR1 reads SGHTA; CDR2 reads FQGNSA. V lost 5 bases and J lost 5, with 6 bases in between. The CDR3, as DNA: TGTGCCAGCAGCATGCGGACCGGGGAGCTGTTTTTT. Translated, it gives CASSMRTGELFF.

This clonotype was counted many times. This rearrangement joins TRBV7-9 to TRBJ2-2; the D gene could be TRBD1 or TRBD2 (5 bases each). CDR3 length: 15 residues. Germline V gives CDR1 SEHNR, CDR2 FQNEAQ (reference sequence). V gave up 6 bases and J gave up 2 bases, with 13 bases separating them. In DNA form, the CDR3 reads TGTGCCAGCAGATCCGGGACGCTTAACACCGGGGAGCTGTTTTTT. Translation: CASRSGTLNTGELFF.

Points on this clonotype: A read error may be the cause here, since a much bigger clone is one base away. V gene TRBV24-1 combines with J gene TRBJ2-4; 7 bases align to TRBD1. The junction had 16 bases not matched to a gene; V was cut back by 7 bases and J by 14 bases. The CDR3 is made up of 14 amino acids. Germline lookup yields CDR1 KGHDR and CDR2 SFDVKD. CDR3 nucleotide sequence: TGTGCCACCAGCGACAGGGATTGGCCCTACGAGAAGTACTTC. It specifies CATSDRDWPYEKYF.

This clonotype occurred many times. The chain uses TRBV2 and TRBJ2-5, with D perhaps given as TRBD1 or TRBD2 (5 bases each). The CDR3 has 15 amino acids. Trimming stripped 4 bases from V and 0 bases from J, with 12 bases between. The germline CDR1 and CDR2 sequences are SNHLY and FYNNEI. CDR3 in amino acids: CASSGGRRYQETQYF. The CDR3 DNA is TGTGCCAGCAGTGGGGGACGGAGGTACCAAGAGACCCAGTACTTC.

This clonotype was seen ten or more times. This chain joins TRBV20-1 and TRBJ2-7; D is ambiguous. V lost 6 bases and J lost 3, with 12 bases in between. This CDR3 contains 12 residues. From germline, CDR1 is DFQATT and CDR2 SNEGSKA (reference sequence). The CDR3 protein is CSASGSGYEQYF. The CDR3 region has the DNA TGCAGTGCCAGTGGATCAGGCTACGAGCAGTACTTC.

This clonotype was counted only a few times. The chain has TRBV30 and TRBJ1-2; 7 nucleotides align to TRBD1. The V segment lost 5 bases and the J segment 8 bases; nucleotides outside the gene matches: 11. The V gene's germline CDR1 is GTSNPN and CDR2 SVGIG (reference sequence). This CDR3 comprises 13 residues. The CDR3 region is CAWAHGQGGGYTF. The CDR3 DNA is TGTGCCTGGGCCCACGGGCAGGGGGGAGGCTACACCTTC.

This clonotype was seen more than once but under ten times. The CDR3 region is CSVGQGDFYEQYF. The CDR3 DNA sequence: TGCAGCGTGGGACAGGGAGACTTCTACGAGCAGTACTTC. The chain is built from TRBV29-1 and TRBJ2-7; 9 bases align to TRBD1. Germline V gene data show CDR1 as SQVTM and CDR2 as ANQGSEA. The CDR3 covers 13 residues. V shed 6 bases, J shed 3 bases, and the junction held 6 bases outside the gene matches.

At least ten counts were recorded for this clonotype. The chain couples TRBV6-1 to TRBJ1-1; 7 bases map to TRBD1. The J segment lost 5 bases and the V segment lost 4 bases, leaving 10 bases of the junction unmatched. Germline V gives CDR1 MNHNS, CDR2 SASEGT. The CDR3 length is 15 residues. CDR3 amino acids: CASSGPRQGGTEAFF. CDR3 DNA sequence: TGTGCCAGCAGTGGACCTCGACAGGGTGGGACTGAAGCTTTCTTT.

This clonotype was seen a few times. The rearrangement joins TRBV4-1 to TRBJ2-3, with TRBD1 matching over 9 bases. The germline CDR1 and CDR2 sequences are MGHRA and YSYEKL. V was clipped by 8 bases and J by 5 bases; unmatched bases: 17. This CDR3 has 17 residues. The chain's CDR3 is CASRGLYNRGRGDTQYF. The CDR3 DNA is TGCGCCAGCCGGGGTTTATACAACAGGGGGCGAGGAGATACGCAGTATTTT.

This clonotype was picked up many times. This chain connects TRBV4-1 to TRBJ1-2, with a possible D match to TRBD1 (6 bases). This CDR3 is 17 amino acids long. Trimming pared 0 bases from V and 4 bases from J, leaving 18 bases between. Per germline, CDR1 MGHRA and CDR2 YSYEKL. CDR3 sequence reads: CASSQEGGPGASYGYTF. CDR3 sequence (DNA): TGCGCCAGCAGCCAAGAGGGAGGGCCGGGGGCAAGCTATGGCTACACCTTC.

This clonotype was counted at least ten times. The chain joins TRBV2 to TRBJ2-7; D is unresolved. The CDR3 extends over 13 amino acids. CDR1 SNHLY and CDR2 FYNNEI come from the germline V gene. The V gene lost 5 bases and the J gene lost 4 bases, with 12 bases spanning the gap. Here the CDR3 DNA reads TGTGCCAGCAGTCGACAAACCCGTTACGAGCAGTACTTC. Translation: CASSRQTRYEQYF.

This chain connects TRBV7-8 to TRBJ2-5, with TRBD1 matching 7 bases. Unmatched junction bases numbered 7, after V lost 2 bases and J lost 4 bases. The V gene's germline CDR1 is SGHVS and CDR2 FQNEAQ. CDR3 length equals 15 residues. This CDR3 is CASSLSGQYGETQYF. The CDR3 nucleotides read TGTGCCAGCAGCTTATCGGGACAGTACGGAGAGACCCAGTACTTC.